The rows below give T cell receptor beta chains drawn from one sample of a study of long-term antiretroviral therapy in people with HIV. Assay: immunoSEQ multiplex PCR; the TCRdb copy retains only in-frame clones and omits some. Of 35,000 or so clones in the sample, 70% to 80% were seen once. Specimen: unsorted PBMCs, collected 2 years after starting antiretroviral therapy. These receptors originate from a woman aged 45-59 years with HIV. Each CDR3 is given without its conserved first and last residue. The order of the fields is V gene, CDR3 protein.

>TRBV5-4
ASGRRDRDEKLF
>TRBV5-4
ASSFYLTDPNTEAF
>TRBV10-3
ATDRAGGQETQY
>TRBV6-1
ASSPLGGRTEAF
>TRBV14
ASSRAKGQGFAIY
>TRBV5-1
ASSSFPGHEGYT
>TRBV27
ASSFTLAGGLF
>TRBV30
AWSVLRTWGEQY
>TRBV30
AWSVGRPDTQY
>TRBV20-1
SAGHTEAF